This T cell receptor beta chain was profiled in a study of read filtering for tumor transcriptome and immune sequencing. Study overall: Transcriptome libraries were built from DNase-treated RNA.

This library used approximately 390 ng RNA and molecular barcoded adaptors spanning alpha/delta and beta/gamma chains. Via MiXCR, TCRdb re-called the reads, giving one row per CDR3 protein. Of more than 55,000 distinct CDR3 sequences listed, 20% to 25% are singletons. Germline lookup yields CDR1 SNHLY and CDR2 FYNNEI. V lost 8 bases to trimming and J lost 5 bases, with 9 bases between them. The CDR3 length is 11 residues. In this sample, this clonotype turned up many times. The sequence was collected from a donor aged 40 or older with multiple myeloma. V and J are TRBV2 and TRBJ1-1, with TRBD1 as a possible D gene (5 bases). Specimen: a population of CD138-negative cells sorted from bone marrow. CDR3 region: CASFRETEAFF. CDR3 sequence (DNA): TGTGCCAGCTTCAGGGAAACTGAAGCTTTCTTT.